This T cell receptor (beta chain) derives from a study of tumor-infiltrating lymphocytes in primary liver carcinoma. Study in general: The patients, men and women alike, were aged 30 to 69 years.

A primer in the constant region served to generate TCR beta cDNA from 450 to 600 ng of total RNA. Three nested multiplex PCR rounds of slightly modified ARM-PCR generated TCR beta libraries. TRBV1-TRBV30 forward and Cbeta reverse primers drove the first two approximately 10-cycle rounds. TCRdb independently ran MiXCR on the multiplex PCR reads; one entry per CDR3 protein. This table has about 180,000 distinct CDR3 sequences, about 60% appearing once. V lost 4 bases, J lost 4 bases, and 10 bases stayed unmatched. The CDR3 totals 16 residues. Germline V gene lookup returns CDR1 MNHNS and CDR2 SASEGT. The blood RNA (from unsorted whole blood) was obtained, and germline DNA was also extracted. This clonotype was counted at least ten times.

The sequence came from a man aged 40-49 years with primary liver carcinoma and hepatitis B virus infection. The specimen was peripheral blood. This chain joins TRBV6-1 and TRBJ2-3; 8 bases match TRBD2. CDR3 residues: CASSVALAGRADTQYF. The CDR3 DNA sequence: TGTGCCAGCAGTGTGGCCCTAGCGGGTAGGGCAGATACGCAGTATTTT.